A single sample is the source of the 21 T cell receptor beta chains below, sequenced in a study of blood T cell repertoires in COVID-19. Assay: immunoSEQ multiplex PCR; the TCRdb copy retains only in-frame clones and omits some. Of almost 500,000 clones detected, approximately 86% appear once; the ten largest clones hold around 8%. Sequencing input: PBMCs or T cells enriched from blood (not recorded which). These receptors all stem from a woman in her fifties or sixties who had recovered from COVID-19.

The chain has TRBV7-9 and TRBJ2-7, with D unclear. Per germline, CDR1 SEHNR and CDR2 FQNEAQ (reference sequence). Trimming removed 1 base at V and 2 bases at J, with 9 bases between. CDR3 length: 14 residues. The CDR3 DNA is TGTGCCAGCAGCTTAGTCGGCGGAGCCTACGAGCAGTACTTC. Translating gives CASSLVGGAYEQYF.

Details on this clone: The sample contains more than one DNA sequence encoding this CDR3. The chain is built from TRBV5-4 and TRBJ2-5, with TRBD2 matching 8 bases. With 1 base clipped from V and 4 bases from J, the junction kept 3 bases outside the gene matches. Germline V gene lookup returns CDR1 SGHNT and CDR2 YYREEE (reference sequence). The CDR3 sequence is 14 residues long. CDR3 coding DNA: TGTGCCAGCAGCTTGCGGGGGGGCCGAGAGACCCAGTACTTC. Protein product: CASSLRGGRETQYF. Variable domain in full (rest from reference TRBV5-4 and TRBJ2-5): ETGVTQSPTHLIKTRGQQVTLRCSSQSGHNTVSWYQQALGQGPQFIFQYYREEENGRGNFPPRFSGLQFPNYSSELNVNALELDDSALYLCASSLRGGRETQYFGPGTRLLVL.

The chain employs TRBV5-1 and TRBJ1-5, with 9 bases matching TRBD1. This CDR3 contains 15 residues. J was trimmed by 4 bases and V by 4 bases; bases with no gene match: 6. The germline V gene encodes CDR1 SGHRS and CDR2 YFSETQ. The CDR3 is CASSPTGGQNQPQHF. The CDR3 DNA sequence: TGCGCCAGCAGCCCAACAGGGGGCCAGAATCAGCCCCAGCATTTT. The variable domain in full, completed from reference TRBV5-1 and TRBJ1-5, reads KAGVTQTPRYLIKTRGQQVTLSCSPISGHRSVSWYQQTPGQGLQFLFEYFSETQRNKGNFPGRFSGRQFSNSRSEMNVSTLELGDSALYLCASSPTGGQNQPQHFGDGTRLSIL.

The chain joins TRBV6-2 or TRBV6-3 to TRBJ2-7; 9 bases map to TRBD1. CDR3 length equals 17 residues. Germline V gene lookup returns CDR1 MNHEY and CDR2 SVGEGT. The V and J ends lost 6 bases and 2 bases, in that order; junction bases with no gene match: 14. Here the CDR3 DNA reads TGTGCCAGCAGCCAGCAGACCGGGACAGGGTTTACCTACGAGCAGTACTTC. Translation: CASSQQTGTGFTYEQYF.

The V and J genes are TRBV30 and TRBJ2-1, with a tentative D call TRBD1 (5 bases). V shed 2 bases and J shed 7 bases, with 12 bases lying between them. The germline V gene has CDR1 GTSNPN and CDR2 SVGIG (reference sequence). The CDR3 runs to 13 residues. CDR3 loop: CAWSSSPGNEQFF. The CDR3 DNA is TGTGCCTGGAGTAGTTCTCCAGGGAATGAGCAGTTCTTC.

The chain uses TRBV5-1 and TRBJ2-3; 7 nucleotides agree with TRBD1. CDR1 and CDR2 (germline): SGHRS, YFSETQ. This CDR3 is 17 amino acids long. V lost 4 bases, J lost 3 bases, and 14 bases stayed unmatched. CDR3 sequence (DNA): TGCGCCAGCAGCAGTACGATTCCAGGGGGTAGGACAGATACGCAGTATTTT. This codes for CASSSTIPGGRTDTQYF.

The chain uses TRBV18 and TRBJ2-1; 12 nucleotides line up with TRBD2. The V and J ends lost 3 bases and 5 bases, in that order; junction bases with no gene match: 2. CDR1 and CDR2 (germline): KGHSH, LQKENI. CDR3 length equals 15 residues. CDR3 nucleotides: TGTGCCAGCTCACCTCGACTAGCGGGAGACAATGAGCAGTTCTTC. The encoded protein is CASSPRLAGDNEQFF.

The CDR3 coding sequence is TGTGCCAGCACCCCCCGCAGGGGGCTCTACGAGCAGTACTTC. Amino acid sequence: CASTPRRGLYEQYF. The chain carries TRBV7-8 and TRBJ2-7, with 8 bases matching TRBD1. V lost 7 bases to trimming and J lost 3 bases; unmatched junction nucleotides: 8. The CDR3 runs 14 residues. Per the germline V gene, CDR1 is SGHVS and CDR2 is FQNEAQ.

This clone showed up just once. CDR3 region: CASSYETGAYEQYF. CDR3 coding DNA: TGTGCCAGCAGTTATGAGACAGGGGCCTACGAGCAGTACTTC. The rearrangement links TRBV6-2 or TRBV6-3 to TRBJ2-7, with 8 bases aligning to TRBD1. Trimming removed 3 bases from V and 2 bases from J; junction bases left unmatched: 3. The germline CDR1 and CDR2 sequences are MNHEY and SVGEGT. The CDR3 consists of 14 residues.

This chain links TRBV5-5 with TRBJ1-1; D ambiguous. V lost 0 bases, J lost 7 bases, and 10 bases lay in between. Germline values: CDR1 SGHKS, CDR2 YYEKEE (reference sequence). The CDR3 runs to 13 residues. The CDR3 region has the DNA TGTGCCAGCAGCTTGGCCAGCGACCGTGAAGCTTTCTTT. Protein sequence: CASSLASDREAFF.

The chain couples TRBV28 to TRBJ1-1; 7 bases match TRBD1. The CDR3 consists of 14 residues. The V gene's germline CDR1 is MDHEN and CDR2 SYDVKM. After removal of 3 bases from V and 1 base from J, the junction contained 2 bases not matched to a gene. In nucleotides, the CDR3 is TGTGCCAGCAGTTTCTGGACAGGGAACACTGAAGCTTTCTTT. It translates to CASSFWTGNTEAFF.

The genes are TRBV4-2 and TRBJ1-2; TRBD1 aligns across 7 bases. Germline CDR1 reads LGHNA; CDR2 reads YNFKEQ. The ends lost 1 base at V and 8 bases at J; junction bases unmatched: 13. The CDR3 is 16 amino acids. DNA of the CDR3: TGTGCCAGCAGCCAAGTTGGATTGACAGGGCCCGGAGGCTACACCTTC. This sequence encodes CASSQVGLTGPGGYTF.

The rearrangement links TRBV11-3 to TRBJ1-1; D ambiguous. Germline V gene sequence: CDR1 SGHNT, CDR2 YENEEA. V gave up 5 bases and J gave up 6 bases, with 13 bases separating them. This CDR3 region has 13 residues. The CDR3 reads CASSPRELPEAFF. CDR3 in DNA: TGTGCCAGCAGCCCCCGTGAGTTGCCTGAAGCTTTCTTT.

The V gene is TRBV4-1, the J gene TRBJ2-3; 9 nucleotides line up with TRBD2. Germline V CDR1 and CDR2: MGHRA, YSYEKL. Trimming removed 0 bases from V and 2 bases from J; junction bases left unmatched: 9. CDR3 length: 18 residues. In DNA, the CDR3 is TGCGCCAGCAGCCAAGAGATCATGCGGGGGGGCCCCACAGATACGCAGTATTTT. It yields the protein CASSQEIMRGGPTDTQYF.

The CDR3 coding sequence is TGTGCCAACCTGGGGACTGGAACCTACGAGCAGTACGTC. Its translation: CANLGTGTYEQYV. The chain links TRBV7-4 to TRBJ2-7; the D gene is possibly TRBD2 (6 bases). V lost 10 bases, J lost 2 bases, and 15 bases lay in between. This CDR3 is built from 13 residues. Germline V gives CDR1 SGHVT, CDR2 SQSDAQ.

This sequence joins TRBV2 and TRBJ2-7; 9 nucleotides agree with TRBD1. With 8 bases clipped from V and 4 bases from J, the junction kept 9 bases outside the gene matches. Looked up from germline, CDR1 is SNHLY and CDR2 is FYNNEI. CDR3 size: 14 residues. This CDR3 reads CASGGQGIMYEQYF. The CDR3 DNA reads TGTGCCAGCGGGGGACAGGGAATAATGTACGAGCAGTACTTC.

V and J are TRBV5-1 and TRBJ1-1, with a tentative D call TRBD1 (6 bases). Trimming took off 0 bases at V and 1 base at J, with 16 bases between the two ends. Germline V gene lookup returns CDR1 SGHRS and CDR2 YFSETQ. The CDR3 is 17 residues long. CDR3 DNA: TGCGCCAGCAGCTTGGGGGTCTGGGACACTTCGAACACTGAAGCTTTCTTT. It translates to CASSLGVWDTSNTEAFF.

The chain carries TRBV24-1 and TRBJ1-4, with 9 bases aligning to TRBD1. Trimming cost V 8 bases and J 3 bases; bases outside gene matches: 9. CDR1 and CDR2 (germline): KGHDR, SFDVKD. The CDR3 runs to 16 residues. DNA of the CDR3: TGTGCCACCACCCGGGACAGGGCGAGGGCTAATGAAAAACTGTTTTTT. Translating gives CATTRDRARANEKLFF.

This chain links TRBV10-2 with TRBJ1-2, with no clear D. The V and J ends lost 2 bases and 8 bases respectively, with 12 bases between them. Germline assignment: CDR1 WSHSY and CDR2 SAAADI. The CDR3 length is 13 residues. In DNA, the CDR3 is TGCGCCAGCAGTGAGGGGCCTCCGAGAGGCTACACCTTC. This gives the protein CASSEGPPRGYTF.

This chain links TRBV13 with TRBJ2-1; 12 bases are shared with TRBD2. Germline V gene data show CDR1 as PRHDT and CDR2 as FYEKMQ (reference sequence). Germline trimming cut 4 bases from V and 5 bases from J; bases unmatched to any gene: 3. The length of the CDR3 is 15 residues. DNA for the CDR3: TGTGCCAGCAGCTCTAGCGGGGGGGGAAACAATGAGCAGTTCTTC. This translates into CASSSSGGGNNEQFF.

The V and J genes are TRBV13 and TRBJ1-5, with D possibly being TRBD1 (6 bases). The ends were cut back, 5 bases at V and 2 bases at J, with 16 bases in the middle. This CDR3 comprises 16 residues. The germline CDR1 and CDR2 sequences are PRHDT and FYEKMQ (reference sequence). The CDR3 here is CASSQRTEVGNQPQHF. The CDR3 DNA follows: TGTGCCAGCAGCCAACGGACAGAAGTGGGCAATCAGCCCCAGCATTTT.